This entry features one T cell receptor (beta chain) sequence. V lost 8 bases and J 4 bases, leaving 11 bases between the germline ends. From germline, CDR1 is MNHEY and CDR2 SMNVEV (reference sequence). This CDR3 spans 12 amino acids. Enrollees, about 18 to 90 years old, lived in approximately 24 US areas. This sample was included in a study of blood T cell repertoires in COVID-19. Study details: COVID-19 samples, acute and convalescent, were from the United States, Italy and Spain.

Data came from immunoSEQ multiplex PCR; TCRdb stores just in-frame clones and leaves some out. The data hold 300,000 to 400,000 clones, with over 75% observed a single time. Source material: PBMCs or T cells enriched from blood (not recorded which). This clonotype was sampled from a young man who had recovered from COVID-19. The chain employs TRBV27 and TRBJ1-1; no clear D. CDR3 in amino acids: CASQAGGTEAFF. The CDR3 nucleotides are TGTGCCAGCCAGGCCGGTGGCACTGAAGCTTTCTTT.